These T cell receptor beta chains were read from a single sample in a study of blood T cell repertoires in COVID-19. Profiled with immunoSEQ multiplex PCR; TCRdb holds only in-frame clones, not every one. The sample yields 40,000 to 50,000 clones, about 87% seen once. Sequencing was done on a sample of peripheral blood. These receptors were obtained from a woman at least 80 years old with COVID-19, enrolled during active disease. Both conserved end residues are part of each CDR3. Fields, in order: J gene, D gene, clone size, V gene, CDR3 protein, CDR3 DNA. A D gene is named only where the DNA matches it firmly. Clone size, where shown, is once, few, many, or a class for clones that have expanded.

J: TRBJ1-4
D: NA
size: NA
V: TRBV19
CDR3: CASRPRGIATNEKLFF
DNA: TGTGCCAGTAGGCCCCGCGGAATCGCAACTAATGAAAAACTGTTTTTT

J: TRBJ1-6
D: NA
size: NA
V: TRBV19
CDR3: CASSFPGSSYNSPLHF
DNA: TGTGCCAGTAGTTTCCCTGGGAGCTCCTATAATTCACCCCTCCACTTT

J: TRBJ1-2
D: NA
size: NA
V: TRBV7-3
CDR3: CASSLAGGVGLSSYGYTF
DNA: TGTGCCAGCAGCTTAGCAGGAGGGGTAGGGCTTTCTTCCTATGGCTACACCTTC

J: TRBJ1-2
D: TRBD1
size: once
V: TRBV5-1
CDR3: CASSFGTGVYGYTF
DNA: TGCGCCAGCAGCTTTGGGACAGGGGTCTATGGCTACACCTTC

J: TRBJ2-7
D: TRBD1
size: NA
V: TRBV5-1
CDR3: CASSLGTGLYEQYF
DNA: TGCGCCAGCAGCCTCGGGACAGGGCTCTACGAGCAGTACTTC

J: TRBJ1-5
D: TRBD1
size: few
V: TRBV27
CDR3: CASSKSDRGGSNQPQHF
DNA: TGTGCCAGCAGCAAATCGGACAGGGGCGGCAGCAATCAGCCCCAGCATTTT

J: TRBJ2-3
D: TRBD1
size: NA
V: TRBV19
CDR3: CASRRTGASTDTQYF
DNA: TGTGCCAGTAGGCGGACAGGGGCTAGCACAGATACGCAGTATTTT

J: TRBJ1-5
D: TRBD1
size: NA
V: TRBV27
CDR3: CASSEGAPRSNQPQHF
DNA: TGTGCCAGCAGTGAGGGGGCCCCGAGGAGCAATCAGCCCCAGCATTTT

J: TRBJ1-1
D: NA
size: NA
V: TRBV5-4
CDR3: CASSLGGRGNTEAFF
DNA: TGTGCCAGCAGCTTGGGAGGGAGGGGGAACACTGAAGCTTTCTTT

J: TRBJ2-1
D: TRBD1
size: NA
V: TRBV10-2
CDR3: CASRDRGRDEQFF
DNA: TGCGCCAGCAGGGACAGGGGTCGCGATGAGCAGTTCTTC

J: TRBJ2-5
D: TRBD1
size: NA
V: TRBV18
CDR3: CASSPLRTGEETQYF
DNA: TGTGCCAGCTCACCGCTCCGGACAGGGGAGGAGACCCAGTACTTC

J: TRBJ2-7
D: TRBD2
size: NA
V: TRBV3-1/TRBV3-2
CDR3: CASSPLASYSYEQYF
DNA: TGTGCCAGCAGCCCACTAGCGTCATACTCCTACGAGCAGTACTTC

J: TRBJ2-1
D: TRBD2
size: NA
V: TRBV10-2
CDR3: CASRELAGSDEQFF
DNA: TGCGCCAGCAGGGAACTAGCGGGTAGCGATGAGCAGTTCTTC

J: TRBJ1-2
D: TRBD1
size: NA
V: TRBV12-5
CDR3: CASGWTGGVANYGYTF
DNA: TGTGCTAGTGGTTGGACAGGGGGCGTTGCGAACTATGGCTACACCTTC

J: TRBJ1-2
D: NA
size: few
V: TRBV29-1
CDR3: CSVGGVENGYTF
DNA: TGCAGCGTTGGCGGGGTGGAAAATGGCTACACCTTC

J: TRBJ2-2
D: NA
size: NA
V: TRBV6-5
CDR3: CASTQPTGNTGELFF
DNA: TGTGCCAGCACACAACCGACAGGGAACACCGGGGAGCTGTTTTTT

J: TRBJ1-1
D: NA
size: NA
V: TRBV5-1
CDR3: CASSPQTANTEAFF
DNA: TGCGCCAGCAGCCCCCAGACAGCGAACACTGAAGCTTTCTTT

J: TRBJ2-1
D: NA
size: NA
V: TRBV27
CDR3: CASSLVGNEQFF
DNA: TGTGCCAGCAGTTTAGTCGGCAATGAGCAGTTCTTC

J: TRBJ1-1
D: NA
size: NA
V: TRBV5-1
CDR3: CASRTVDRNLNTEAFF
DNA: TGCGCCAGCAGGACCGTTGACAGGAATTTGAACACTGAAGCTTTCTTT

J: TRBJ1-4
D: TRBD1
size: once
V: TRBV2
CDR3: CASSEPVIGDRDEKLFF
DNA: TGTGCCAGCAGTGAACCAGTAATAGGGGACAGGGATGAAAAACTGTTTTTT

J: TRBJ1-1
D: NA
size: NA
V: TRBV12-3/TRBV12-4
CDR3: CASSLSRGVEAFF
DNA: TGTGCCAGCAGTTTATCCCGGGGAGTTGAAGCTTTCTTT

J: TRBJ1-5
D: NA
size: NA
V: TRBV19
CDR3: CASSYSNSNQPQHF
DNA: TGTGCCAGCTCTTACAGCAATAGCAATCAGCCCCAGCATTTT